These 13 T cell receptor beta chains originate from one sample sequenced in a study of blood T cell repertoires in COVID-19. Measured with immunoSEQ multiplex PCR; TCRdb has only the in-frame clones, and not every one. The sample lists approximately 100,000 clones; 75% to 90% were seen once. The sequenced sample consisted of peripheral blood. The receptors come from a human donor in a cohort sampled during active or convalescent COVID-19.

This clone occurred a few times. V usage is TRBV27 and J usage is TRBJ1-6; 10 nucleotides line up with TRBD1. The CDR3 is 15 residues long. From germline, CDR1 is MNHEY and CDR2 SMNVEV (reference sequence). With V trimmed by 7 bases and J by 7 bases, 7 bases remained unmatched. CDR3 in amino acids: CASKGQGVTNSPLHF. The CDR3 nucleotides read TGTGCCAGCAAAGGACAGGGGGTCACCAATTCACCCCTCCACTTT.

The chain is built from TRBV6-5 and TRBJ1-1; D unclear. V was cut by 6 bases and J by 7 bases, with 18 bases left in between. Looked up from germline, CDR1 is MNHEY and CDR2 is SVGAGI. The CDR3 has 14 amino acids. CDR3 residues: CASRPNHGDLEAFF. Here the CDR3 DNA reads TGTGCCAGCAGACCCAACCACGGAGATCTTGAAGCTTTCTTT.

This rearrangement joins TRBV3-1 (or the pseudogene TRBV3-2) to TRBJ1-2; 7 positions match TRBD1. V lost 1 base and J lost 3; bases outside the gene matches: 11. The CDR3 consists of 17 residues. In germline, CDR1 is LGHDT, CDR2 YNNKEL (reference sequence). The CDR3 region has the DNA TGTGCCAGCAGCCAAGTTTACAGGGGTAGGGTCGACTATGGCTACACCTTC. Translating it yields CASSQVYRGRVDYGYTF.

The CDR3 nucleotides are TGTGCCAGCAGCGCGTTCAGGGGGCACACTGAAGCTTTCTTT. Its translation: CASSAFRGHTEAFF. The chain combines TRBV5-5 with TRBJ1-1; 8 bases are shared with TRBD1. This CDR3 has 14 residues. V gave up 4 bases and J gave up 3 bases; unmatched junction bases: 5. Per germline, CDR1 SGHKS and CDR2 YYEKEE (reference sequence).

CDR3 amino acids: CASRSPQGAFGYTF. In DNA, the CDR3 is TGTGCCAGCCGTTCACCCCAGGGGGCGTTTGGCTACACCTTC. The chain joins TRBV7-9 to TRBJ1-2; 8 bases are shared with TRBD1. V lost 8 bases to trimming and J lost 7 bases; unmatched junction nucleotides: 12. The germline V gene encodes CDR1 SEHNR and CDR2 FQNEAQ (reference sequence). This CDR3 region has 14 residues.

This chain connects TRBV19 to TRBJ1-1; D might be TRBD1 (5 bases). CDR1 is LNHDA and CDR2 is SQIVND in the germline V gene (reference sequence). The CDR3 is 15 residues long. The V gene lost 7 bases and the J gene lost 0 bases, with 15 bases spanning the gap. CDR3 nucleotides: TGTGCCAGTACCTCTTGGGGCGGAATGAACACTGAAGCTTTCTTT. Translating gives CASTSWGGMNTEAFF.

The chain joins TRBV6-5 to TRBJ2-7; 9 positions match TRBD1. V was clipped by 6 bases and J by 6 bases; unmatched bases: 9. The CDR3 totals 14 residues. The germline gives CDR1 MNHEY, CDR2 SVGAGI. CDR3: CASRDKGTGREQYF. The CDR3 nucleotides are TGTGCCAGCAGGGATAAAGGGACAGGGCGCGAGCAGTACTTC.

The genes are TRBV5-1 and TRBJ1-6; 7 bases line up with TRBD1. Losses at the gene ends were 2 bases for V and 8 bases for J; bases not matched to a gene: 4. This CDR3 contains 14 residues. CDR1 and CDR2 (germline): SGHRS, YFSETQ. CDR3 coding DNA: TGCGCCAGCAGCTTCGGGCAGGGGGATTCACCCCTCCACTTT. Encoded protein: CASSFGQGDSPLHF.

The genes are TRBV28 and TRBJ1-5; 7 nucleotides align to TRBD1. V was clipped by 6 bases and J by 4 bases; unmatched bases: 12. This CDR3 is built from 16 residues. Looked up from germline, CDR1 is MDHEN and CDR2 is SYDVKM. Here the CDR3 reads CASSPPGRGSNQPQHF. CDR3 DNA: TGTGCCAGCAGCCCCCCGGGCAGGGGGTCGAATCAGCCCCAGCATTTT. The variable domain in full, completed from reference TRBV28 and TRBJ1-5, reads DVKVTQSSRYLVKRTGEKVFLECVQDMDHENMFWYRQDPGLGLRLIYFSYDVKMKEKGDIPEGYSVSREKKERFSLILESASTNQTSMYLCASSPPGRGSNQPQHFGDGTRLSIL.

The chain couples TRBV5-1 to TRBJ1-2; D may be TRBD1 (5 bases). This CDR3 has 14 amino acids. CDR1 SGHRS and CDR2 YFSETQ come from the germline V gene. The V end lost 5 bases, the J end lost 8 bases, and 19 bases lay between the germline ends. The CDR3 DNA is TGCGCCAGCAGTCCGCAGGGAGGAAGTCGAGGCTACACCTTC. As protein: CASSPQGGSRGYTF.

In this sample, this clone turned up a few times. This chain connects TRBV12-5 to TRBJ1-5; D not certain. From germline, CDR1 is LGHNT and CDR2 FRNRAP. Trimming took off 6 bases at V and 3 bases at J, with 12 bases between the two ends. This CDR3 is 14 amino acids long. As DNA, the CDR3 is TGTGCTAGTGGCCGTCTCGGGGACAATCAGCCCCAGCATTTT. It is translated as CASGRLGDNQPQHF. Looking up the rest from reference TRBV12-5 and TRBJ1-5 gives the full variable domain: DARVTQTPRHKVTEMGQEVTMRCQPILGHNTVFWYRQTMMQGLELLAYFRNRAPLDDSGMPKDRFSAEMPDATLATLKIQPSEPRDSAVYFCASGRLGDNQPQHFGDGTRLSIL.

The genes are TRBV6-5 and TRBJ1-5; unclear D gene. V was cut by 3 bases and J by 0 bases, with 3 bases left in between. The CDR3 spans 13 residues. Per germline, CDR1 MNHEY and CDR2 SVGAGI. CDR3 coding DNA: TGTGCCAGCAGTTATTATAGCAATCAGCCCCAGCATTTT. This codes for CASSYYSNQPQHF.

The chain links TRBV2 to TRBJ1-1, with a tentative D call TRBD1 (6 bases). Germline V gives CDR1 SNHLY, CDR2 FYNNEI. Trimming pared 4 bases from V and 7 bases from J, leaving 13 bases between. The CDR3 extends over 13 amino acids. CDR3 coding DNA: TGTGCCAGCAGTGGGCAGGGGACCGTTGAAGCTTTCTTT. It is translated as CASSGQGTVEAFF.